The clone carrying this T cell receptor beta chain was seen only once. The data were taken from a study of blood T cell repertoires in COVID-19. Overall study context: Samples came from the United States, Italy and Spain, spanning acute and convalescent COVID-19. The analysed material was cDNA or gDNA that came from T cells, B-cell-depleted T cells, or PBMCs.

Authors' processing steps: The authors estimated nucleated cell counts from reference gene primer amplification. Using immunoSEQ multiplex PCR, the repertoire was profiled, and TCRdb retains in-frame clones only, with some absent. V and J calls and clone size are those listed in that table; D and trimming were worked out from the DNA. Here the sample spans about 200,000 clones, about nine tenths being singletons. CDR3 size: 14 residues. V was cut by 6 bases and J by 4 bases, with 13 bases left in between. Per the germline V gene, CDR1 is KGHSH and CDR2 is LQKENI. Specimen: peripheral blood. The genes are TRBV18 and TRBJ1-5, with a weak D call TRBD1 (6 bases). The receptor was derived from a man aged 45-65 years with acute or convalescent COVID-19. CDR3 nucleotides: TGTGCCAGCTCCCCTGCAGACAGGAATCAGCCCCAGCATTTT. Encoded protein: CASSPADRNQPQHF. Together with reference TRBV18 and TRBJ1-5, the CDR3 gives the full variable domain: NAGVMQNPRHLVRRRGQEARLRCSPMKGHSHVYWYRQLPEEGLKFMVYLQKENIIDESGMPKERFSAEFPKEGPSILRIQQVVRGDSAAYFCASSPADRNQPQHFGDGTRLSIL.